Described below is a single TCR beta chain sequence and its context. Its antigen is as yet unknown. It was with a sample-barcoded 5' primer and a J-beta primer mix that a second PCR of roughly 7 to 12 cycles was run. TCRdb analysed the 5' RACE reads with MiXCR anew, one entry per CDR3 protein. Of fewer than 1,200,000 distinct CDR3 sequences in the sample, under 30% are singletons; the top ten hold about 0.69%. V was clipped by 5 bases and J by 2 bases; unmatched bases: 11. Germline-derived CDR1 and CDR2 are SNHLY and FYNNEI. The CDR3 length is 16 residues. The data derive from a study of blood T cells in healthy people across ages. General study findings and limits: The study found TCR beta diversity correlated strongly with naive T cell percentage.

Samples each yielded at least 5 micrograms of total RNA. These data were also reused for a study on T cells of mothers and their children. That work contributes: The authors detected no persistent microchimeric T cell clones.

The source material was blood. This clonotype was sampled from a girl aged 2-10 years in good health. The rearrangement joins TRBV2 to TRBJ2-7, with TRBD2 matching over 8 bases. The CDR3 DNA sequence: TGTGCCAGCAGTTTTGGGTTGGGACTAGAGGCCTACGAGCAGTACTTC. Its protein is CASSFGLGLEAYEQYF.